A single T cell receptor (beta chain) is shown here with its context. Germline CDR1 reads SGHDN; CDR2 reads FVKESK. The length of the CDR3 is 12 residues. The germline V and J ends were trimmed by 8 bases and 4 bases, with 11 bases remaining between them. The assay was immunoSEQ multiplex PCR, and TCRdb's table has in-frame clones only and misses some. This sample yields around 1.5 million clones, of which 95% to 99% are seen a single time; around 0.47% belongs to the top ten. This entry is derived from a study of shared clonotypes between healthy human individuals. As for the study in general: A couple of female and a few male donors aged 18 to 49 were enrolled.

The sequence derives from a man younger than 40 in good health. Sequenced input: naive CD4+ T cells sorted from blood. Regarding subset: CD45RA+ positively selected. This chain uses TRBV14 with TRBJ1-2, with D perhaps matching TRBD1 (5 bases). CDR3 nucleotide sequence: TGTGCCAGCCGGGGCAGAAGCTATGGCTACACCTTC. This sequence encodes CASRGRSYGYTF. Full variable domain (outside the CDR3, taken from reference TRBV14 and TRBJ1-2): EAGVTQFPSHSVIEKGQTVTLRCDPISGHDNLYWYRRVMGKEIKFLLHFVKESKQDESGMPNNRFLAERTGGTYSTLKVQPAELEDSGVYFCASRGRSYGYTFGSGTRLTVV.